These T cell receptor beta chains were read from a single sample in a study of cytomegalovirus exposure and HLA in healthy donors. The table came from immunoSEQ multiplex PCR; TCRdb's copy has only in-frame clones and leaves some out. The table records about 250,000 clones, more than 85% of them present only once. The sequenced sample consisted of PBMCs. The receptors originated from a man between 18 and 29 years old in good health and CMV-seropositive. Each CDR3 is given with its conserved first and last residue. The D gene is left open where the match is weak. A clone size is listed for some rows: how often the clone was seen (once, few, many), or a class if it is expanded.

DNA: TGTGCCAGCAGTCAAACCGGGACAGGGGATTCCTACGAGCAGTACTTC
CDR3: CASSQTGTGDSYEQYF
J: TRBJ2-7
V: TRBV28
D: TRBD1
size: NA

DNA: TGTGCCAGCAGCTTATACGGGTCCGAGATTGAGACCCAGTACTTC
CDR3: CASSLYGSEIETQYF
J: TRBJ2-5
V: TRBV7-9
D: NA
size: NA

DNA: TGTGCCAGCAGCTTGGGCCGGGACCGACCTTGGACCTTC
CDR3: CASSLGRDRPWTF
J: TRBJ1-2
V: TRBV5-6
D: NA
size: NA

DNA: TGTGCCTGGAGCCGACAGGGTACTCAGCCCCAGCATTTT
CDR3: CAWSRQGTQPQHF
J: TRBJ1-5
V: TRBV30
D: TRBD1
size: few

DNA: TGTGCCAGCAGTGAAACTGCCCGACTCGAGCAGTACTTC
CDR3: CASSETARLEQYF
J: TRBJ2-7
V: TRBV6-1
D: NA
size: NA

DNA: TGTGCCATCAGCCAGGGTCGGAGCACCGGGGAGCTGTTTTTT
CDR3: CAISQGRSTGELFF
J: TRBJ2-2
V: TRBV10-3
D: NA
size: once

DNA: TGTGCCACCAGCAGATACCGGGACTCCTCCTTGAATGAGCAGTTCTTC
CDR3: CATSRYRDSSLNEQFF
J: TRBJ2-1
V: TRBV15
D: NA
size: NA

DNA: TGTGCCAGCAGCCCCGGGACTCCGGGGGTCGGGGAGCTGTTTTTT
CDR3: CASSPGTPGVGELFF
J: TRBJ2-2
V: TRBV7-7
D: NA
size: NA

DNA: TGCGCCAGCAGACTACGAGCGGGAGGAAGCACAGATACGCAGTATTTT
CDR3: CASRLRAGGSTDTQYF
J: TRBJ2-3
V: TRBV5-1
D: TRBD2
size: once

DNA: TGTGCCAGCAGCGTAGGCGAGAGCTACACCTTC
CDR3: CASSVGESYTF
J: TRBJ1-2
V: TRBV9
D: NA
size: NA

DNA: TGCGCCAGCAGCTTGAGGAGGTATGGGCTAGCGGGAGCCGATGAGACCCAGTACTTC
CDR3: CASSLRRYGLAGADETQYF
J: TRBJ2-5
V: TRBV5-1
D: TRBD2
size: NA

DNA: TGCGCCAGCAGCTTGGCCGTGGGGGCCCAGACCCAGTACTTC
CDR3: CASSLAVGAQTQYF
J: TRBJ2-5
V: TRBV5-1
D: NA
size: once

DNA: TGTGCCAGCAGTTCCCGGGGGAGTGAAGCTTTCTTT
CDR3: CASSSRGSEAFF
J: TRBJ1-1
V: TRBV27
D: NA
size: NA

DNA: TGTGCCAGCAAGACACCCACGAACACTGAAGCTTTCTTT
CDR3: CASKTPTNTEAFF
J: TRBJ1-1
V: TRBV28
D: NA
size: NA

DNA: TGTGCCAGCAGCATCGGGACCAGCTCCTACAATGAGCAGTTCTTC
CDR3: CASSIGTSSYNEQFF
J: TRBJ2-1
V: TRBV5-4
D: NA
size: once

DNA: TGTGCCAGCAGCCAAGATCTCCGGCAGGGGGTAGGCTATGGCTACACCTTC
CDR3: CASSQDLRQGVGYGYTF
J: TRBJ1-2
V: TRBV4-2
D: TRBD1
size: NA

DNA: TGTGCTAGTGGTTTGGTAGAGACAGGGGTGGAGATCGCCGTACGTGTGGGGGAGCTGTTTTTT
CDR3: CASGLVETGVEIAVRVGELFF
J: TRBJ2-2
V: TRBV12-5
D: TRBD1
size: NA

DNA: TGTGCCAGTAGTATCTTAGCGGGTCTAGCCAAAAACATTCAGTACTTC
CDR3: CASSILAGLAKNIQYF
J: TRBJ2-4
V: TRBV19
D: TRBD2
size: NA

DNA: TGTGCCTGCCTCTCGGTGGGGGGCCTTTATGGCTACACCTTC
CDR3: CACLSVGGLYGYTF
J: TRBJ1-2
V: TRBV30
D: NA
size: once

DNA: TGTGCCAGCAGCTTGTTTAGGGGGAACACTGAAGCTTTCTTT
CDR3: CASSLFRGNTEAFF
J: TRBJ1-1
V: TRBV5-4
D: NA
size: once

DNA: TGCGCCAGCAGCTCCGGGACTGGGAGCACAGATACGCAGTATTTT
CDR3: CASSSGTGSTDTQYF
J: TRBJ2-3
V: TRBV4-1
D: NA
size: NA

DNA: TGTGCCAGTAGTGTAGGACAGCAGAACACTGAAGCTTTCTTT
CDR3: CASSVGQQNTEAFF
J: TRBJ1-1
V: TRBV19
D: NA
size: NA

DNA: TGCGCCAGCAGCTTGGGTATCGGGGTGGGGGATGAGCAGTTCTTC
CDR3: CASSLGIGVGDEQFF
J: TRBJ2-1
V: TRBV5-1
D: NA
size: NA

DNA: TGCGCCAGCAGCCAAGATCAACGGGTGGTAGGCTACACCTTC
CDR3: CASSQDQRVVGYTF
J: TRBJ1-2
V: TRBV4-3
D: NA
size: once

DNA: TGTGCCAGCTCTACTTGGGCGGGAGTATCCTACAATGAGCAGTTCTTC
CDR3: CASSTWAGVSYNEQFF
J: TRBJ2-1
V: TRBV9
D: TRBD2
size: NA

DNA: TGTGCCAGCAGCTCCAGGGGAGTTCGGACTGAAGCTTTCTTT
CDR3: CASSSRGVRTEAFF
J: TRBJ1-1
V: TRBV7-8
D: NA
size: NA

DNA: TGTGCCACCAGCAACAGACGGGACTTTGCGGATACGCAGTATTTT
CDR3: CATSNRRDFADTQYF
J: TRBJ2-3
V: TRBV15
D: NA
size: NA

DNA: TGTGCCAGTAATGGACTAGCGGGAACCGCCGGGGAGCTGTTTTTT
CDR3: CASNGLAGTAGELFF
J: TRBJ2-2
V: TRBV19
D: TRBD2
size: NA

DNA: TGTGCCAGCACCCCCCAATATAAGTACGAGCAGTACTTC
CDR3: CASTPQYKYEQYF
J: TRBJ2-7
V: TRBV6-1
D: NA
size: NA

DNA: TGCAGCGTTGGGCGGGAGGTTTCCTACAATGAGCAGTTCTTC
CDR3: CSVGREVSYNEQFF
J: TRBJ2-1
V: TRBV29-1
D: TRBD2
size: NA

DNA: TGTGCCAGCAGTTTATACGGAACTGGTGGCTACACCTTC
CDR3: CASSLYGTGGYTF
J: TRBJ1-2
V: TRBV6-5
D: NA
size: once

DNA: TGCGCCAGCAGCCAAGATTTAAGCTACAATGAGCAGTTCTTC
CDR3: CASSQDLSYNEQFF
J: TRBJ2-1
V: TRBV4-1
D: NA
size: NA

DNA: TGCGCCAGCAGCTGGGGACAGGAGCTCTATCACCGTGGCTACACCTTC
CDR3: CASSWGQELYHRGYTF
J: TRBJ1-2
V: TRBV5-1
D: TRBD1
size: NA

DNA: TGTGCCAGCAGCTTGGATGCCCATAGCAATCAGCCCCAGCATTTT
CDR3: CASSLDAHSNQPQHF
J: TRBJ1-5
V: TRBV5-6
D: NA
size: NA

DNA: TGTGCCAGTAGGGTAGGGCCCAACTATGGCTACACCTTC
CDR3: CASRVGPNYGYTF
J: TRBJ1-2
V: TRBV19
D: NA
size: NA

DNA: TGTGCCAGCAGCCTAGGGGCCACAGATACGCAGTATTTT
CDR3: CASSLGATDTQYF
J: TRBJ2-3
V: TRBV5-6
D: NA
size: NA

DNA: TGCGCCACCCGGGACAACTCACTTGAGCAGTTCTTC
CDR3: CATRDNSLEQFF
J: TRBJ2-1
V: TRBV5-1
D: NA
size: NA

DNA: TGCGCCAGCAGCCGCGGGACAGGGGGCCTTGGTACGCAGTATTTT
CDR3: CASSRGTGGLGTQYF
J: TRBJ2-3
V: TRBV4-1
D: TRBD1
size: few

DNA: TGTGCCAGCAGTTACTCGGCAGGAGAAGCCTACAATGAGCAGTTCTTC
CDR3: CASSYSAGEAYNEQFF
J: TRBJ2-1
V: TRBV6-5
D: NA
size: NA

DNA: TGCGCCAGCAGCTTGAAGGGGACTAGCGGGAGGGAGAACGAGCAGTACTTC
CDR3: CASSLKGTSGRENEQYF
J: TRBJ2-7
V: TRBV5-1
D: TRBD2
size: NA

DNA: TGCGCCAGCAGCTTATTACTAGCGGGAGGGTACAATGAGCAGTTCTTC
CDR3: CASSLLLAGGYNEQFF
J: TRBJ2-1
V: TRBV5-1
D: TRBD2
size: NA

DNA: TGTGCCAGCAGCACGGGATGGGGGTCCTCCGGGGAGCTGTTTTTT
CDR3: CASSTGWGSSGELFF
J: TRBJ2-2
V: TRBV11-2
D: NA
size: NA

DNA: TGTGCCATCAGTGAGTCTCGGAGCTCCTACAATGAGCAGTTCTTC
CDR3: CAISESRSSYNEQFF
J: TRBJ2-1
V: TRBV10-3
D: NA
size: NA

DNA: TGTGCCAGTAGGTTTTCCGGGCAGGCGGGCACTGAAGCTTTCTTT
CDR3: CASRFSGQAGTEAFF
J: TRBJ1-1
V: TRBV19
D: NA
size: NA

DNA: TGCAGCGTTGAATGGGTACAGTACAATGAGCAGTTCTTC
CDR3: CSVEWVQYNEQFF
J: TRBJ2-1
V: TRBV29-1
D: NA
size: NA

DNA: TGTGCCAGCAGCTGGGGAAGCTCCTACAATGAGCAGTTCTTC
CDR3: CASSWGSSYNEQFF
J: TRBJ2-1
V: TRBV7-8
D: NA
size: NA

DNA: TGTGCCAGCAGCTTAAGTAGCGGGAGCCACGAGCAGTACTTC
CDR3: CASSLSSGSHEQYF
J: TRBJ2-7
V: TRBV7-9
D: TRBD2
size: NA

DNA: TGTGCCAGCAGTTACGGACGGGGAGACTACTACGAGCAGTACTTC
CDR3: CASSYGRGDYYEQYF
J: TRBJ2-7
V: TRBV6-5
D: NA
size: once

DNA: TGTGCCAGCACTCGACTAGCGGACCAAGAGACCCAGTACTTC
CDR3: CASTRLADQETQYF
J: TRBJ2-5
V: TRBV9
D: TRBD2
size: NA

DNA: TGTGCCAGCAGTGACCGGGGGGGGCAGCCCCAGCATTTT
CDR3: CASSDRGGQPQHF
J: TRBJ1-5
V: TRBV6-5
D: NA
size: few

DNA: TGTGCCAGCAGTTTGCCTCGACAGGCTCCCTTGGAGACCCAGTACTTC
CDR3: CASSLPRQAPLETQYF
J: TRBJ2-5
V: TRBV28
D: NA
size: NA

DNA: TGCGCCAGCAGCGCGACAGGGGACGAGCAGTACTTC
CDR3: CASSATGDEQYF
J: TRBJ2-7
V: TRBV5-1
D: TRBD1
size: NA

DNA: TGTGCCAGCAGTTTATCGCAGGAGGGAGTAGAGACCCAGTACTTC
CDR3: CASSLSQEGVETQYF
J: TRBJ2-5
V: TRBV27
D: NA
size: NA

DNA: TGTGCCAGCAGTCCATACACCGGGGAGCTGTTTTTT
CDR3: CASSPYTGELFF
J: TRBJ2-2
V: TRBV27
D: NA
size: once

DNA: TGTGCCAGCAGCTTGACTAGGGAACAGGGGCCCCAGCATTTT
CDR3: CASSLTREQGPQHF
J: TRBJ1-5
V: TRBV5-6
D: NA
size: NA